This TCR beta chain comes out of a study of blood T cell repertoires in COVID-19. Study details: Acute and convalescent COVID-19 specimens originated in the United States, Italy and Spain. PBMCs, B-cell-depleted T cells, or T cells provided the cDNA or gDNA that made up the material.

This clone was recorded a few times. The V gene lost 1 base and the J gene lost 8 bases, with 12 bases spanning the gap. Germline CDR1 MGHDK, CDR2 SYGVNS. The length of the CDR3 is 14 residues. In the authors' workflow: Amplification with reference gene primers provided the estimates of nucleated cell counts. Sequencing was performed with immunoSEQ multiplex PCR; in TCRdb, only in-frame clones are kept and a portion is missing. The DNA was the basis for D and trimming; V, J and clone size are from that table. The repertoire holds 150,000 to 200,000 clones, with approximately 85% as singletons. The receptor comes from a man aged 55 to 70 who had recovered from COVID-19. J is TRBJ1-5 and V is TRBV25-1; D may be TRBD1 (5 bases). What was sequenced was peripheral blood. CDR3: CASSEFGAGEPQHF. The CDR3, as DNA: TGTGCCAGCAGTGAATTTGGGGCCGGAGAGCCCCAGCATTTT.